These 19 T cell receptor beta chains originate from one sample sequenced in a study of blood T cell repertoires in COVID-19 (TCRdb year 2020). Libraries were constructed by the immunoSEQ multiplex PCR assay. As stored in TCRdb, this immuneACCESS dataset retains in-frame rearrangements with V and J assigned. A fraction of the clones does not appear; measured against another copy, unresolved V genes explain less than half of the discrepancy, and the remainder lacks a known reason. A total of roughly 53,000 clones appear in this sample, about nine tenths of them only once. In total, the top ten clones hold 2.1% of the sample. The sample was peripheral blood. These receptors originate from a woman aged 80 or over with COVID-19, enrolled during active disease.

The rearrangement joins TRBV9 to TRBJ2-3; D unresolved. Germline values: CDR1 SGDLS, CDR2 YYNGEE. The CDR3 consists of 16 residues. With 0 bases removed from V and 0 bases from J, the gap between germline ends came to 11 bases. The CDR3 spells CASSVGWQYSTDTQYF. CDR3 in DNA: TGTGCCAGCAGCGTAGGTTGGCAGTACAGCACAGATACGCAGTATTTT.

The CDR3 nucleotides read TGTGCCAGCAGTTACCACAGGTTCAAGACCCAGTACTTC. Amino acids: CASSYHRFKTQYF. V gene TRBV6-5 combines with J gene TRBJ2-5; D perhaps matches TRBD1 (5 bases). The CDR3 spans 13 residues. Germline V gene lookup returns CDR1 MNHEY and CDR2 SVGAGI. V gave up 2 bases and J gave up 6 bases, with 10 bases separating them.

The J gene is TRBJ2-2, the V gene TRBV7-6; a weak D match, TRBD1 (6 bases). There are 19 residues in the CDR3. V was trimmed by 5 bases and J by 4 bases, leaving 26 bases between them. Germline lookup yields CDR1 SGHVS and CDR2 FNYEAQ. The CDR3 loop is CASSPTGTPNTRGTGELFF. The CDR3 DNA is TGTGCCAGCAGCCCCACCGGGACACCCAATACTAGGGGCACCGGGGAGCTGTTTTTT.

This clone was seen only once. The chain joins TRBV6-5 to TRBJ1-6; D is perhaps TRBD1 (6 bases). The V gene's germline CDR1 is MNHEY and CDR2 SVGAGI. Trimming cost V 3 bases and J 10 bases, with 19 bases left between them. The CDR3 is made up of 16 amino acids. The CDR3 nucleotides are TGTGCCAGCAGTTATTCAGGGGTTGGACCCCTCTCACCCCTCCACTTT. It codes for CASSYSGVGPLSPLHF.

The chain is built from TRBV3-1 (or the pseudogene TRBV3-2) and TRBJ2-7; 8 positions match TRBD1. The germline V gene has CDR1 LGHDT and CDR2 YNNKEL (reference sequence). V shed 4 bases and J 3 bases; nucleotides not matched to a gene: 2. This CDR3 is 13 amino acids long. CDR3 nucleotide sequence: TGTGCCAGCAGCCGAACAGGGGGCTACGAGCAGTACTTC. Protein sequence: CASSRTGGYEQYF.

The chain carries TRBV3-1 (or the pseudogene TRBV3-2) and TRBJ2-3, with D tentatively TRBD1 (7 bases). The CDR3 consists of 15 residues. Trimming stripped 5 bases from V and 5 bases from J, with 17 bases between. Germline assignment: CDR1 LGHDT and CDR2 YNNKEL (reference sequence). This CDR3 is CASSTPRGARDTQYF. The CDR3 DNA is TGTGCCAGCAGCACCCCCAGGGGGGCCAGAGATACGCAGTATTTT.

The chain couples TRBV7-2 to TRBJ2-7, with 13 bases identical to TRBD2. Germline V gene data show CDR1 as SGHTA and CDR2 as FQGNSA. V shed 7 bases, J shed 4 bases, and the junction held 7 bases outside the gene matches. The CDR3 sequence is 15 residues long. CDR3 in amino acids: CASTPTSGGFYEQYF. For the CDR3, the DNA is TGTGCCAGCACCCCGACTAGCGGGGGGTTTTACGAGCAGTACTTC. Drawing the rest from reference TRBV7-2 and TRBJ2-7, the complete variable domain is GAGVSQSPSNKVTEKGKDVELRCDPISGHTALYWYRQSLGQGLEFLIYFQGNSAPDKSGLPSDRFSAERTGGSVSTLTIQRTQQEDSAVYLCASTPTSGGFYEQYFGPGTRLTVT.

The rearrangement joins TRBV18 to TRBJ2-3; a weak D match, TRBD2 (6 bases). The CDR3 sequence is 16 residues long. The V gene's germline CDR1 is KGHSH and CDR2 LQKENI. V gave up 2 bases and J gave up 0 bases, with 12 bases separating them. CDR3 sequence (DNA): TGTGCCAGCTCACCATCCGGGGGTGCTAGCACAGATACGCAGTATTTT. As protein: CASSPSGGASTDTQYF.

A few counts support this clone. The chain has TRBV7-2 and TRBJ2-5; 7 nucleotides match TRBD2. Germline values: CDR1 SGHTA, CDR2 FQGNSA. The CDR3 covers 13 residues. Losses at the gene ends were 8 bases for V and 2 bases for J; bases not matched to a gene: 5. CDR3 DNA sequence: TGTGCCAGCTGCAGCGGGATACAAGAGACCCAGTACTTC. Translation: CASCSGIQETQYF.

J is TRBJ2-3 and V is TRBV19; tentative D call: TRBD2 (7 bases). Trimming left V 6 bases short and J 5 bases short, with 15 bases between. The germline V gene encodes CDR1 LNHDA and CDR2 SQIVND (reference sequence). This CDR3 has 14 residues. The CDR3 DNA reads TGTGCCAGTAGGCGGGGGCTGGATTTAGATACGCAGTATTTT. This translates into CASRRGLDLDTQYF.

This chain joins TRBV11-2 and TRBJ2-5, with TRBD1 identical over 8 bases. V lost 4 bases, J lost 4 bases, and 2 bases stayed unmatched. CDR3 size: 13 residues. Germline V gene lookup returns CDR1 SGHAT and CDR2 FQNNGV. As DNA, the CDR3 is TGTGCCAGCAGCTGGGGACAGGTAGAGACCCAGTACTTC. Its translation: CASSWGQVETQYF.

The chain carries TRBV28 and TRBJ1-1; D gene ambiguous. The CDR3 contains 14 residues. Trimming took 6 bases from V and 1 from J, leaving 12 bases between them. Germline V gives CDR1 MDHEN, CDR2 SYDVKM. This chain's CDR3 is CASRPLRGNTEAFF. In nucleotides, the CDR3 is TGTGCCAGCAGACCATTGAGAGGGAACACTGAAGCTTTCTTT.

The chain uses TRBV9 and TRBJ2-1; TRBD2 aligns across 10 bases. Germline V CDR1 and CDR2: SGDLS, YYNGEE. V gave up 4 bases and J gave up 7 bases; unmatched junction bases: 8. This CDR3 comprises 15 residues. CDR3 residues: CASSPLASGSNEQFF. As DNA, the CDR3 is TGTGCCAGCAGCCCCTTGGCTAGCGGGAGTAATGAGCAGTTCTTC.

The V gene is TRBV27, the J gene TRBJ1-1; D gene unclear. CDR1 MNHEY and CDR2 SMNVEV come from the germline V gene (reference sequence). The CDR3 has 13 amino acids. Trimming pared 7 bases from V and 6 bases from J, leaving 15 bases between. The DNA of the CDR3 is TGTGCCAGCACCCGGTCTTTCACCGCTGAAGCTTTCTTT. It translates to CASTRSFTAEAFF.

The chain couples TRBV12-3 or TRBV12-4 to TRBJ1-4; a weak D match, TRBD1 (5 bases). The CDR3 covers 12 residues. The V end lost 9 bases, the J end lost 7 bases, and 12 bases lay between the germline ends. The CDR3 coding sequence is TGTGCCAGTCGATGGGGCGGTGAAAAACTGTTTTTT. Its protein product is CASRWGGEKLFF.

The chain is built from TRBV18 and TRBJ2-7, with D possibly being TRBD2 (6 bases). This CDR3 contains 15 residues. V shed 1 base and J shed 4 bases, with 14 bases lying between them. Germline-derived CDR1 and CDR2 are KGHSH and LQKENI. CDR3 DNA sequence: TGTGCCAGCTCACCACGGAGGGTAGGTGGGTACGAGCAGTACTTC. It is translated as CASSPRRVGGYEQYF.

The chain joins TRBV20-1 to TRBJ2-1; D remains ambiguous. Trimming left V 1 base short and J 8 bases short, with 6 bases between. From germline, CDR1 is DFQATT and CDR2 SNEGSKA (reference sequence). The CDR3 covers 11 residues. The CDR3 here is CSARGGDEQFF. The CDR3 DNA reads as TGCAGTGCTAGAGGAGGCGATGAGCAGTTCTTC.

This rearrangement joins TRBV19 to TRBJ1-5, with TRBD1 matching 7 bases. Per germline, CDR1 LNHDA and CDR2 SQIVND (reference sequence). The CDR3 runs to 18 residues. The J segment lost 0 bases and the V segment lost 2 bases, leaving 10 bases of the junction unmatched. The DNA for the CDR3 is TGTGCCAGTAGTATAATATTTATGGGACAGTATAGCAATCAGCCCCAGCATTTT. Its protein is CASSIIFMGQYSNQPQHF.

This sequence joins TRBV7-6 and TRBJ2-1; 8 bases align to TRBD2. V lost 1 base to trimming and J lost 6 bases; unmatched junction nucleotides: 5. CDR3 size: 15 residues. The germline V gene has CDR1 SGHVS and CDR2 FNYEAQ. CDR3 in amino acids: CASSLGGLVANEQFF. The CDR3 DNA reads TGTGCCAGCAGCTTAGGGGGACTAGTTGCCAATGAGCAGTTCTTC.